The 29 T cell receptor beta chains below all came from one sample that was sequenced in a study of shared clonotypes between healthy human individuals. Some clones are missing from TCRdb's copy, which holds only in-frame ones; the method was immunoSEQ multiplex PCR. The sample has 2 million to 2.5 million clones; 80% to 95% are singletons. The sequencing sample was made of naive CD4+ T cells from PBMCs. The subset: CD45RA+ positively selected. Receptors were obtained from a man between 18 and 35 years old in good health. Some clones in this sample may be carry-over from other donors' samples.

The genes are TRBV11-2 and TRBJ1-4, with 8 positions matching TRBD1. With V trimmed by 4 bases and J by 10 bases, 2 bases remained unmatched. CDR1 is SGHAT and CDR2 is FQNNGV in the germline V gene. The CDR3 consists of 12 residues. The CDR3 region has the DNA TGTGCCAGCAGCTCGACAGGGGTAAAACTGTTTTTT. It codes for CASSSTGVKLFF. Based on the CDR3 plus reference TRBV11-2 and TRBJ1-4, the full variable domain is EAGVAQSPRYKIIEKRQSVAFWCNPISGHATLYWYQQILGQGPKLLIQFQNNGVVDDSQLPKDRFSAERLKGVDSTLKIQPAKLEDSAVYLCASSSTGVKLFFGSGTQLSVL.

About this clone: In the same sample, other DNA sequences code for this CDR3. The chain employs TRBV7-9 and TRBJ2-5; D gene ambiguous. The length of the CDR3 is 14 residues. The V and J ends lost 4 bases and 2 bases respectively, with 11 bases between them. Germline V gives CDR1 SEHNR, CDR2 FQNEAQ (reference sequence). This chain's CDR3 is CASSYGWGQETQYF. For the CDR3, the DNA is TGTGCCAGCAGCTATGGTTGGGGTCAAGAGACCCAGTACTTC.

V usage is TRBV7-2 and J usage is TRBJ2-3; D uncertain. This CDR3 is built from 16 residues. CDR1 and CDR2 (germline): SGHTA, FQGNSA. Trimming left V 0 bases short and J 1 base short, with 11 bases between. CDR3 bases: TGTGCCAGCAGCTTAGCCCGAGTTATCGGCACAGATACGCAGTATTTT. Protein sequence: CASSLARVIGTDTQYF.

The chain uses TRBV4-3 and TRBJ1-1; the D gene is possibly TRBD1 (5 bases). This CDR3 has 13 residues. Germline V CDR1 and CDR2: LGHNA, YSLEER. Trimming removed 0 bases from V and 8 bases from J, with 10 bases in between. The CDR3 is CASSQDWGREAFF. The DNA for the CDR3 is TGCGCCAGCAGCCAAGATTGGGGCAGGGAAGCTTTCTTT.

The V gene is TRBV5-1, the J gene TRBJ2-1, with 7 bases aligning to TRBD2. The V segment lost 2 bases and the J segment 5 bases; nucleotides outside the gene matches: 4. The CDR3 totals 14 residues. The germline CDR1 and CDR2 sequences are SGHRS and YFSETQ. CDR3 sequence (DNA): TGCGCCAGCAGCTTCCTAGCGGCGCACAATGAGCAGTTCTTC. Its translation is CASSFLAAHNEQFF.

The chain uses TRBV19 and TRBJ2-3; 7 nucleotides match TRBD2. Per germline, CDR1 LNHDA and CDR2 SQIVND (reference sequence). This CDR3 comprises 16 residues. V dropped 5 bases and J dropped 0; count of bases not matched to a gene: 8. In DNA form, the CDR3 reads TGTGCCAGTAGTTACCTAGCGGAAACTAGCACAGATACGCAGTATTTT. Translated, it gives CASSYLAETSTDTQYF.

V is TRBV5-4 and J is TRBJ1-1; 7 nucleotides align to TRBD1. CDR1 and CDR2 from the germline V gene are SGHNT and YYREEE (reference sequence). V was pared by 3 bases and J by 6 bases, with 14 bases of the junction left unmatched. The CDR3 sequence is 16 residues long. Here the CDR3 DNA reads TGTGCCAGCAGCTCGGCCAAAGACAGGGAAGGCCCTGAAGCTTTCTTT. It is translated as CASSSAKDREGPEAFF.

The chain carries TRBV7-9 and TRBJ2-5; 7 bases align to TRBD1. The V segment lost 5 bases and the J segment 1 base; nucleotides outside the gene matches: 4. The CDR3 consists of 14 residues. The germline V gene has CDR1 SEHNR and CDR2 FQNEAQ (reference sequence). The CDR3 reads CASSPGGGQETQYF. CDR3 in DNA: TGTGCCAGCAGCCCAGGGGGTGGCCAAGAGACCCAGTACTTC.

This clone was seen a few times. V gene TRBV5-1 combines with J gene TRBJ1-1, with a possible D match to TRBD1 (6 bases). The CDR3 extends over 14 amino acids. V was trimmed by 4 bases and J by 1 base, leaving 11 bases between them. Germline assignment: CDR1 SGHRS and CDR2 YFSETQ. The chain's CDR3 is CASSLGQQNTEAFF. The DNA for the CDR3 is TGCGCCAGCAGCCTAGGACAGCAGAACACTGAAGCTTTCTTT.

The V and J genes are TRBV29-1 and TRBJ2-7, with TRBD2 matching 9 bases. V shed 3 bases and J 1 base; nucleotides not matched to a gene: 4. The germline V gene encodes CDR1 SQVTM and CDR2 ANQGSEA. The CDR3 spans 14 residues. CDR3 DNA sequence: TGCAGCGTTGAGAGGCGGGAGGGATCCTACGAGCAGTACTTC. This sequence encodes CSVERREGSYEQYF.

This chain links TRBV29-1 with TRBJ2-7, with D perhaps matching TRBD2 (6 bases). Germline V gives CDR1 SQVTM, CDR2 ANQGSEA. CDR3 length equals 11 residues. V was shortened by 3 bases and J by 6 bases, with 9 bases between the two germline ends. CDR3 in DNA: TGCAGCGTTGATGGGGGAGGCGAGCAGTACTTC. It encodes CSVDGGGEQYF.

The chain uses TRBV11-2 and TRBJ2-7; maybe TRBD1 (6 bases). The CDR3 runs to 13 residues. The germline V and J ends were trimmed by 5 bases and 3 bases, with 11 bases remaining between them. Germline CDR1 reads SGHAT; CDR2 reads FQNNGV. CDR3 region: CASSLTGLYEQYF. For the CDR3, the DNA is TGTGCCAGCAGCCTCACAGGGCTCTACGAGCAGTACTTC.

The chain links TRBV5-1 to TRBJ2-7; 9 bases align to TRBD1. The CDR3 runs to 16 residues. J lost 6 bases, V lost 0 bases, and 10 bases had no gene match. Germline CDR1 reads SGHRS; CDR2 reads YFSETQ. The CDR3 protein is CASSLAGQGISSEQYF. Written as DNA, the CDR3 is TGCGCCAGCAGCTTGGCGGGACAGGGAATCTCGAGCGAGCAGTACTTC.

With regard to this clone: The identical CDR3 is also encoded by other nucleotide sequences in the sample. The chain carries TRBV28 and TRBJ1-2; D is perhaps TRBD1 (6 bases). The CDR3 is 13 residues long. With 3 bases removed from V and 5 bases from J, the gap between germline ends came to 10 bases. Germline V gene sequence: CDR1 MDHEN, CDR2 SYDVKM. The CDR3 DNA follows: TGTGCCAGCAGTTTTCCAAGGGGGTATGGCTACACCTTC. Translation: CASSFPRGYGYTF.

In regard to this clone: With a much larger clone just one base away, this may be a read error. This chain joins TRBV7-6 and TRBJ2-5; no reliable D call. The CDR3 has 11 amino acids. Germline V lookup: CDR1 SGHVS, CDR2 FNYEAQ. Trimming took 4 bases from V and 3 from J, leaving 3 bases between them. CDR3 region: CASSSKETQYF. The DNA for the CDR3 is TGTGCCAGCAGCTCCAAAGAGACCCAGTACTTC.

Here the CDR3 reads CASSLIGQLGYF. Here the CDR3 DNA reads TGTGCCAGCAGCTTAATAGGGCAGTTAGGTTACTTC. The rearrangement joins TRBV7-2 to TRBJ2-7; no clear D. V was trimmed by 2 bases and J by 13 bases, leaving 15 bases between them. CDR3 length equals 12 residues. Germline values: CDR1 SGHTA, CDR2 FQGNSA.

Of note for this clone: This sample includes further DNA sequences coding for the same CDR3. The chain uses TRBV28 and TRBJ1-4; 8 nucleotides line up with TRBD1. V dropped 4 bases and J dropped 0; count of bases not matched to a gene: 1. In germline, CDR1 is MDHEN, CDR2 SYDVKM. This CDR3 has 15 residues. The CDR3 DNA is TGTGCCAGCAGTTCGACAGGGGCAACTAATGAAAAACTGTTTTTT. This encodes CASSSTGATNEKLFF. The variable domain in full, completed from reference TRBV28 and TRBJ1-4, reads DVKVTQSSRYLVKRTGEKVFLECVQDMDHENMFWYRQDPGLGLRLIYFSYDVKMKEKGDIPEGYSVSREKKERFSLILESASTNQTSMYLCASSSTGATNEKLFFGSGTQLSVL.

The V call is TRBV9, the J call TRBJ2-7, with D maybe TRBD2 (5 bases). V was shortened by 0 bases and J by 6 bases, with 10 bases between the two germline ends. Germline CDR1 is SGDLS and CDR2 is YYNGEE. This CDR3 has 13 residues. For the CDR3, the DNA is TGTGCCAGCAGCGTAGTCTCTGGGAGCGAGCAGTACTTC. Protein product: CASSVVSGSEQYF.

The chain recombines TRBV18 with TRBJ2-7; 9 bases agree with TRBD1. V was clipped by 1 base and J by 5 bases; unmatched bases: 9. From germline, CDR1 is KGHSH and CDR2 LQKENI. CDR3 length equals 16 residues. CDR3 in DNA: TGTGCCAGCTCACCACGGCTCCCCGGGACAGGGAACGAGCAGTACTTC. This translates into CASSPRLPGTGNEQYF.

V is TRBV7-7 and J is TRBJ2-7, with 7 nucleotides matching TRBD2. This CDR3 region has 15 residues. Germline V gene sequence: CDR1 SSHAT, CDR2 FNYEAQ (reference sequence). The trim removed 4 bases at V and 7 bases at J, leaving 13 bases unmatched. CDR3 DNA sequence: TGTGCCAGCAGCTCTACACTAGCGAGGTTTGGGGAGCAGTACTTC. Translation gives CASSSTLARFGEQYF.

V usage is TRBV18 and J usage is TRBJ2-5; maybe TRBD2 (5 bases). The CDR3 loop spans 13 amino acids. Looked up from germline, CDR1 is KGHSH and CDR2 is LQKENI. Trimming stripped 4 bases from V and 4 bases from J, with 10 bases between. As DNA, the CDR3 is TGTGCCAGCTCACTTCCGGGGTTAGAGACCCAGTACTTC. Its translation is CASSLPGLETQYF.

This clone was counted between two and nine times. V gene TRBV2 combines with J gene TRBJ1-3; tentatively, D is TRBD1 (5 bases). The CDR3 has 15 residues. Germline CDR1 SNHLY, CDR2 FYNNEI. V was shortened by 4 bases and J by 1 base, with 11 bases between the two germline ends. The CDR3 DNA follows: TGTGCCAGCAGTGCCGGGGCGCAATCTGGAAACACCATATATTTT. Translation gives CASSAGAQSGNTIYF.

The chain recombines TRBV18 with TRBJ2-3; weak D call: TRBD2 (6 bases). This CDR3 spans 17 amino acids. Germline V gene lookup returns CDR1 KGHSH and CDR2 LQKENI. Trimming cost V 3 bases and J 0 bases, with 16 bases left between them. CDR3 region: CASSPLSGVRSTDTQYF. As DNA, the CDR3 is TGTGCCAGCTCACCTTTATCGGGGGTGAGGAGCACAGATACGCAGTATTTT.

This chain uses TRBV5-8 with TRBJ1-2; TRBD1 matches at 8 bases. The J segment lost 12 bases and the V segment lost 4 bases, leaving 8 bases of the junction unmatched. The germline CDR1 and CDR2 sequences are SGHTS and YDEGEE. The CDR3 totals 12 residues. As DNA, the CDR3 is TGTGCCAGCAGCAAGGGACAGGCTTCCAACACCTTC. It yields the protein CASSKGQASNTF.

The V and J genes are TRBV11-2 and TRBJ1-5, with D maybe TRBD1 (5 bases). Germline-derived CDR1 and CDR2 are SGHAT and FQNNGV. The V gene lost 3 bases and the J gene lost 6 bases, with 6 bases spanning the gap. The CDR3 contains 12 residues. The CDR3 here is CASSLDTQPQHF. The CDR3 DNA sequence: TGTGCCAGCAGCTTGGACACTCAGCCCCAGCATTTT. Combining the CDR3 with reference TRBV11-2 and TRBJ1-5 gives the whole variable domain EAGVAQSPRYKIIEKRQSVAFWCNPISGHATLYWYQQILGQGPKLLIQFQNNGVVDDSQLPKDRFSAERLKGVDSTLKIQPAKLEDSAVYLCASSLDTQPQHFGDGTRLSIL.

The chain employs TRBV4-2 and TRBJ2-7; 8 bases agree with TRBD2. The V segment lost 4 bases and the J segment 5 bases; nucleotides outside the gene matches: 10. Germline lookup yields CDR1 LGHNA and CDR2 YNFKEQ. This CDR3 comprises 15 residues. CDR3 loop: CASSPSGGGRNEQYF. DNA of the CDR3: TGTGCCAGCAGCCCCTCGGGAGGGGGTCGGAACGAGCAGTACTTC.

The chain recombines TRBV5-1 with TRBJ2-3; 9 bases agree with TRBD2. Germline CDR1 is SGHRS and CDR2 is YFSETQ. Trimming at V came to 4 bases and at J to 3 bases, leaving 18 bases not matched to a gene. The CDR3 is 19 amino acids. The CDR3 region has the DNA TGCGCCAGCAGCGAGTTGCCGGGACTAGCTATGGGTGGAACAGATACGCAGTATTTT. Its protein product is CASSELPGLAMGGTDTQYF. Complete variable domain (other parts from reference TRBV5-1 and TRBJ2-3): KAGVTQTPRYLIKTRGQQVTLSCSPISGHRSVSWYQQTPGQGLQFLFEYFSETQRNKGNFPGRFSGRQFSNSRSEMNVSTLELGDSALYLCASSELPGLAMGGTDTQYFGPGTRLTVL.

The chain carries TRBV5-1 and TRBJ2-7, with 9 bases matching TRBD1. The CDR3 has 15 residues. V gave up 5 bases and J gave up 3 bases; unmatched junction bases: 9. Germline V gives CDR1 SGHRS, CDR2 YFSETQ. In nucleotides, the CDR3 is TGCGCCAGCAGAGGACAGGGGAGGGTAGACTACGAGCAGTACTTC. It yields the protein CASRGQGRVDYEQYF.

The rearrangement links TRBV9 to TRBJ2-3, with 7 bases identical to TRBD2. V gave up 4 bases and J gave up 4 bases; unmatched junction bases: 12. The CDR3 runs 16 residues. Germline V lookup: CDR1 SGDLS, CDR2 YYNGEE. The CDR3 loop is CASSPRSGRAADTQYF. The CDR3 DNA follows: TGTGCCAGCAGCCCAAGAAGTGGGAGGGCGGCAGATACGCAGTATTTT.